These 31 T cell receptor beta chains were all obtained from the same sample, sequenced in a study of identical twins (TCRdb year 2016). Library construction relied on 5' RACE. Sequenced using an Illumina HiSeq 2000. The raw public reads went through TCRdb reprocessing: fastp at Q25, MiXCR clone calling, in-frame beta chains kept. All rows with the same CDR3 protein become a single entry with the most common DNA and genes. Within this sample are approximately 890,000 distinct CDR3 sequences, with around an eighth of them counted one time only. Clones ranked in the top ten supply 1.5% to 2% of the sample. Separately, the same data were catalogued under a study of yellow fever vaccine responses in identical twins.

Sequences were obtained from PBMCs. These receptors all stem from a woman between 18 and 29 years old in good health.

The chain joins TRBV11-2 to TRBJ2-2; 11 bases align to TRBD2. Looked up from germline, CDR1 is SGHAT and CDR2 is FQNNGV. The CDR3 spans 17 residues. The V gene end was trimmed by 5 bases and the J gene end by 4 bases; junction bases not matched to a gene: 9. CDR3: CASSRGSGRAGTGELFF. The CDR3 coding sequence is TGTGCCAGCAGCCGCGGTAGCGGGAGGGCGGGCACCGGGGAGCTGTTTTTT.

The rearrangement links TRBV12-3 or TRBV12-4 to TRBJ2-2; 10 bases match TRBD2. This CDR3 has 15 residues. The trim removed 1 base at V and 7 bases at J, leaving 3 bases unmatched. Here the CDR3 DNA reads TGTGCCAGCAGTTTAGGAGGACTAGCGGTCGGGGAGCTGTTTTTT. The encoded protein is CASSLGGLAVGELFF.

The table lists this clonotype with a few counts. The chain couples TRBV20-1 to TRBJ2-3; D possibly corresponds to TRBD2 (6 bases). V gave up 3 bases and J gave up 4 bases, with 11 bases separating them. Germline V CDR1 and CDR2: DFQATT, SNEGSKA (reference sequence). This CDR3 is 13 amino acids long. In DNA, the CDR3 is TGCAGTGCTAGGGCGGGGAAAGCAGATACGCAGTATTTT. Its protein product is CSARAGKADTQYF.

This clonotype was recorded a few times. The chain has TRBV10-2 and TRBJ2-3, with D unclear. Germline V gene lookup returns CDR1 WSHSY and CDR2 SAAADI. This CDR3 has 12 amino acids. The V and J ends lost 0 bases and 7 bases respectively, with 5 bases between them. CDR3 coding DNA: TGCGCCAGCAGTGAGTCGGCATATACGCAGTATTTT. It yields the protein CASSESAYTQYF.

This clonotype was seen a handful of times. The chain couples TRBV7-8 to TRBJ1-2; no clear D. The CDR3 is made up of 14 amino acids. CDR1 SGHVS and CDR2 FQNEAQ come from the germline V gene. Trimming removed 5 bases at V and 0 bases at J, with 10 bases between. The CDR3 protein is CASSPHNPNYGYTF. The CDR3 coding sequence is TGTGCCAGCAGCCCCCACAACCCTAACTATGGCTACACCTTC.

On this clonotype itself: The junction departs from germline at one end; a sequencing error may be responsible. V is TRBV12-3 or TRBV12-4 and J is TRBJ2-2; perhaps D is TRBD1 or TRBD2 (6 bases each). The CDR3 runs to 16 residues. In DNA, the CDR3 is TGTGCCAGCAGCTTAGGGGGTGGGGGGCTAACCGGGGAGCTGTTTTTT. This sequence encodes CASSLGGGGLTGELFF.

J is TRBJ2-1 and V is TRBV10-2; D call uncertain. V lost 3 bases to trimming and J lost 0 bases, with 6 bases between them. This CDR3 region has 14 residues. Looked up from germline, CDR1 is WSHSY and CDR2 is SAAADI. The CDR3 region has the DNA TGCGCCAGCAGTGAATTCAACTCCTACAATGAGCAGTTCTTC. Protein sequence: CASSEFNSYNEQFF.

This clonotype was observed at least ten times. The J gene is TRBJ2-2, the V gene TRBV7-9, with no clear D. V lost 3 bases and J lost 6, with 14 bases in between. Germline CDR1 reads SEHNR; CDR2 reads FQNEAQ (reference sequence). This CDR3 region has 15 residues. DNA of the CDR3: TGTGCCAGCAGCTTGTTCTTAAGTAGTGCCGGGGAGCTGTTTTTT. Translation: CASSLFLSSAGELFF.

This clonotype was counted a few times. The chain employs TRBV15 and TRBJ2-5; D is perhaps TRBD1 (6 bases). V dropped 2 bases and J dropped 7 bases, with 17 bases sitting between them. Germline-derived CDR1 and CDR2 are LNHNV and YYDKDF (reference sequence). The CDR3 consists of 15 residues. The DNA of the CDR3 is TGTGCCACCAGCAGAACGAACAGGGACGTCTGGACCCAGTACTTC. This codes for CATSRTNRDVWTQYF.

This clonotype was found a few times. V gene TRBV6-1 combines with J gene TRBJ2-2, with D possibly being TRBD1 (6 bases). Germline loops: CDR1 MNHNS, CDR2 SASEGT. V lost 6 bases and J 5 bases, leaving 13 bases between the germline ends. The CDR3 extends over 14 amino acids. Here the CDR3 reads CASSRDTATGELFF. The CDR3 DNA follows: TGTGCCAGCAGCCGGGACACAGCTACCGGGGAGCTGTTTTTT.

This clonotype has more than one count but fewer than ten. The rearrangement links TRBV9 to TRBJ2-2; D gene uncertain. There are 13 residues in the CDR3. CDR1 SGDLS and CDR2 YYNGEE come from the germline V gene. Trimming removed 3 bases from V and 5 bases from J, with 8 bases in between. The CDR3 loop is CASSAVWTGELFF. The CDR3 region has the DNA TGTGCCAGCAGCGCCGTCTGGACCGGGGAGCTGTTTTTT.

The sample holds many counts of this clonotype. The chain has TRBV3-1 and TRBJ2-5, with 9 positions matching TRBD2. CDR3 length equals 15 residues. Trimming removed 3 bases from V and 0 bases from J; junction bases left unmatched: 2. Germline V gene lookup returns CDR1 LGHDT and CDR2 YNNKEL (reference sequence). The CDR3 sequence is CASSQPSGDQETQYF. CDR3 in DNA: TGTGCCAGCAGCCAGCCTAGCGGGGACCAAGAGACCCAGTACTTC.

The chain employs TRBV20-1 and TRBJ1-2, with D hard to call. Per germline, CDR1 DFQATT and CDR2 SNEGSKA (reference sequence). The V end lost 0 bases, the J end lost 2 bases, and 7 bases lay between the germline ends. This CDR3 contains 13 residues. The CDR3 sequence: CSARDPSNYGYTF. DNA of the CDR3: TGCAGTGCTAGAGATCCGAGCAACTATGGCTACACCTTC.

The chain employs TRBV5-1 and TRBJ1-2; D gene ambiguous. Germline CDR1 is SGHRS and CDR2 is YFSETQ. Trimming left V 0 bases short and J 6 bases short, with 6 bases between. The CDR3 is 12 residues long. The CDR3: CASSLAFDGYTF. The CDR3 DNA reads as TGCGCCAGCAGCTTGGCCTTCGATGGCTACACCTTC.

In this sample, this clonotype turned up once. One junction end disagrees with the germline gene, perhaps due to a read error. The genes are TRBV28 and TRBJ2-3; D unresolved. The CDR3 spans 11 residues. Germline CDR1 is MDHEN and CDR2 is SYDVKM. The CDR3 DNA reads TGTGTCAGCAGTCCCTTGGATACGCAGTATTTT. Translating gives CVSSPLDTQYF.

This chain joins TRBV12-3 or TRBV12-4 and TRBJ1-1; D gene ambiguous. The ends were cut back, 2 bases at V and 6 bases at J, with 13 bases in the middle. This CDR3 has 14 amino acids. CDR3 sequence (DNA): TGTGCCAGCAGTTTATTTCGATTGGGCCCTGAAGCTTTCTTT. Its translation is CASSLFRLGPEAFF.

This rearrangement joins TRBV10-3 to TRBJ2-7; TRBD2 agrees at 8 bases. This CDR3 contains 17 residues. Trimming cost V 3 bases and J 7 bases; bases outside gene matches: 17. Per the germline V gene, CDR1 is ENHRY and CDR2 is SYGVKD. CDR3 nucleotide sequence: TGTGCCATCAGTGACTACCCGGGGGGGAGCCCGGGCGGGGAGCAGTACTTC. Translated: CAISDYPGGSPGGEQYF.

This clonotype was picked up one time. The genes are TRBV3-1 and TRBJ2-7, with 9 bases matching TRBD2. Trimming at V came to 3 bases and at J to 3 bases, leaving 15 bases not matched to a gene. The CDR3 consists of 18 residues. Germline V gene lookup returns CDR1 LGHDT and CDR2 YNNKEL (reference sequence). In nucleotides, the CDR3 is TGTGCCAGCAGCCACAACGTAAAGCGGCGGACTAGCGACTACGAGCAGTACTTC. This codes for CASSHNVKRRTSDYEQYF.

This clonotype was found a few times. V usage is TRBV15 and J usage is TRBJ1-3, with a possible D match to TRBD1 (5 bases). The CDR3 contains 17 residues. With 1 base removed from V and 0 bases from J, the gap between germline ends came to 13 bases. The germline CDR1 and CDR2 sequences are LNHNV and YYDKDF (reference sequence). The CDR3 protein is CATSRAAGGPSGNTIYF. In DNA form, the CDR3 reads TGTGCCACCAGCAGAGCCGCCGGGGGTCCCTCTGGAAACACCATATATTTT.

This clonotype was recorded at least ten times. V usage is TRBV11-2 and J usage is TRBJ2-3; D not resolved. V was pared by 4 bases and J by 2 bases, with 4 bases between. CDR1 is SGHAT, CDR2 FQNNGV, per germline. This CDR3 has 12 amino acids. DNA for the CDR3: TGTGCCAGCAGCTCTCACACAGATACGCAGTATTTT. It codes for CASSSHTDTQYF.

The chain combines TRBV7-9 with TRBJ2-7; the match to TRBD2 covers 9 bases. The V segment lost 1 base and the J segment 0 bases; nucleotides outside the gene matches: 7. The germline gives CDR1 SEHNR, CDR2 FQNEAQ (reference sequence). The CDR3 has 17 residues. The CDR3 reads CASSLDSAGGSSYEQYF. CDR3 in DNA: TGTGCCAGCAGCTTAGACTCTGCGGGAGGGAGCTCCTACGAGCAGTACTTC.

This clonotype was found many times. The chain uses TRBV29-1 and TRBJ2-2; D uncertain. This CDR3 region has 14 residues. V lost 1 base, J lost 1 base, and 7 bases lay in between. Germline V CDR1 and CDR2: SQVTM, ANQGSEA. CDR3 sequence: CSVEVGRNTGELFF. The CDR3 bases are TGCAGCGTTGAAGTTGGCAGGAACACCGGGGAGCTGTTTTTT.

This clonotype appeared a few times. CDR3 nucleotides: TGTGCCAGCAGTTTATCCCTCCCCGGGGCCGAGCAGTACTTC. It is translated as CASSLSLPGAEQYF. The chain is built from TRBV12-3 or TRBV12-4 and TRBJ2-7; D assignment may be TRBD1 or TRBD2 (5 bases each). V was cut by 2 bases and J by 6 bases, with 14 bases left in between. The CDR3 is 14 residues long.

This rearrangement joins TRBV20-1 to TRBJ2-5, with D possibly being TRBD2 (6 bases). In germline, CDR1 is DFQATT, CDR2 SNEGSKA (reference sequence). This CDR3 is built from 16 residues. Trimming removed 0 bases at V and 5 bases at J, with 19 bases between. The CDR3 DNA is TGCAGTGCTAGAGATGGAGGGAGGTGGAAGGTGGAGACCCAGTACTTC. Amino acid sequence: CSARDGGRWKVETQYF.

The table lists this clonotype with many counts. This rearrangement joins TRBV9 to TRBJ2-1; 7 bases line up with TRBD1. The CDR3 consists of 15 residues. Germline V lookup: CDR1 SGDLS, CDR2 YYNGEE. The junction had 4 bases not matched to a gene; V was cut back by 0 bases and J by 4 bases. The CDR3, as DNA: TGTGCCAGCAGCGTAGAGGGACAGTCTTACAATGAGCAGTTCTTC. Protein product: CASSVEGQSYNEQFF.

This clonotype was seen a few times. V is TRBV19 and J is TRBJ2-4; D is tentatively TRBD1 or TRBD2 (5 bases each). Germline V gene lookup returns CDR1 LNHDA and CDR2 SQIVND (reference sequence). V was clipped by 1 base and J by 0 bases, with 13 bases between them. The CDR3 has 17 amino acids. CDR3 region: CASSIGWGSVAKNIQYF. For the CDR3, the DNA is TGTGCCAGTAGTATAGGATGGGGGTCGGTAGCCAAAAACATTCAGTACTTC.

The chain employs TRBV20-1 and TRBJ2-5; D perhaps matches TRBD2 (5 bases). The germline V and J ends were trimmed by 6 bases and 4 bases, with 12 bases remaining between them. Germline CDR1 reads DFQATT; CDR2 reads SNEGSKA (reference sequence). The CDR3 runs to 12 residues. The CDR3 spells CSAGLSGETQYF. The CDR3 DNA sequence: TGCAGTGCAGGTTTGAGCGGAGAGACCCAGTACTTC.

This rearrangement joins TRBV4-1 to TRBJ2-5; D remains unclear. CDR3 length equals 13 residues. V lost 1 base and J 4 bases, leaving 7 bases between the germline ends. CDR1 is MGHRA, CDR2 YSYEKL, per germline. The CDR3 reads CASSQVSIETQYF. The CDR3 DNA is TGCGCCAGCAGCCAAGTAAGCATAGAGACCCAGTACTTC.

The CDR3 DNA reads TGCAGTGCTAGGCCAGTGCCAGATACGCAGTATTTT. This codes for CSARPVPDTQYF. This chain joins TRBV20-1 and TRBJ2-3, with D hard to call. CDR1 is DFQATT and CDR2 is SNEGSKA in the germline V gene (reference sequence). The CDR3 runs 12 residues. V dropped 3 bases and J dropped 4 bases, with 8 bases sitting between them.

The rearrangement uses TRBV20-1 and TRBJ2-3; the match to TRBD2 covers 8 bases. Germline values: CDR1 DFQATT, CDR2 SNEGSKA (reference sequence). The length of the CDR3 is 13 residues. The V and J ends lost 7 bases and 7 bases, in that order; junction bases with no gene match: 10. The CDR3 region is CSVAGLYGNTQYF. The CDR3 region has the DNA TGCAGTGTAGCGGGGCTATATGGGAATACGCAGTATTTT.

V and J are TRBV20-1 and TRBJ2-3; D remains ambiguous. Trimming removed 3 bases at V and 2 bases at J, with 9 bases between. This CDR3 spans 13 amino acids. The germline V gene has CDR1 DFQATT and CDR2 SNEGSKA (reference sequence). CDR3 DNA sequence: TGCAGTGCTAGCGGACCCGTCACAGATACGCAGTATTTT. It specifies CSASGPVTDTQYF.